The 27 T cell receptor beta chains in this list originate from one sample, sequenced in a study of shared clonotypes between healthy human individuals. Data came from immunoSEQ multiplex PCR; TCRdb stores just in-frame clones and leaves some out. The sample holds 450,000 to 500,000 clones, 70% to 85% seen once. The sequencing sample was made of PBMCs. The receptors shown here come from a woman aged 35 to 49 in good health. Some clones in this sample may be carry-over from other donors' samples.

The V call is TRBV7-3, the J call TRBJ2-1; possibly TRBD1 for D (8 bases). The CDR3 extends over 14 amino acids. Germline CDR1 and CDR2: SGHTA and FQGTGA. V lost 5 bases to trimming and J lost 9 bases, with 17 bases between them. CDR3 nucleotides: TGTGCCAGCAGCACCACAGGGGGGGACGGTGAGCAGTTCTTC. This codes for CASSTTGGDGEQFF.

Ten or more counts support this clone. The rearrangement uses TRBV7-9 and TRBJ2-3; no clear D gene. This CDR3 has 11 residues. CDR1 and CDR2 (germline): SEHNR, FQNEAQ (reference sequence). Trimming took off 5 bases at V and 4 bases at J, with 4 bases between the two ends. In DNA, the CDR3 is TGTGCCAGCAGCGCTGCAGATACGCAGTATTTT. Residues: CASSAADTQYF.

The chain links TRBV27 to TRBJ1-2; the D is unclear. This CDR3 spans 14 amino acids. Germline loops: CDR1 MNHEY, CDR2 SMNVEV (reference sequence). The germline V and J ends were trimmed by 5 bases and 4 bases, with 14 bases remaining between them. As DNA, the CDR3 is TGTGCCAGCAGTCCCTTAGTACCCGGCTATGGCTACACCTTC. Translating gives CASSPLVPGYGYTF.

The chain couples TRBV7-6 to TRBJ1-1; no clear D gene. The CDR3 length is 15 residues. V was cut by 1 base and J by 6 bases, with 15 bases left in between. The V gene's germline CDR1 is SGHVS and CDR2 FNYEAQ. Here the CDR3 DNA reads TGTGCCAGCAGCTTAGTAGTCCGGGGTTATCCTGAAGCTTTCTTT. It translates to CASSLVVRGYPEAFF.

There are a few counts of this clone. The chain joins TRBV29-1 to TRBJ2-1; D possibly uses TRBD1 or TRBD2 (6 bases each). The CDR3 runs 14 residues. In germline, CDR1 is SQVTM, CDR2 ANQGSEA. V was cut by 7 bases and J by 3 bases, with 16 bases left in between. The CDR3 region has the DNA TGCAGCGGTAGGGGGGCGGCCGGCTACAATGAGCAGTTCTTC. As protein: CSGRGAAGYNEQFF.

A remark on this clone: One end of the junction is discordant with germline, which a read error may explain. V and J are TRBV30 and TRBJ2-5, with D uncertain. In germline, CDR1 is GTSNPN, CDR2 SVGIG (reference sequence). The CDR3 contains 14 residues. Here the CDR3 reads CAWKFSPGLETRYF. The CDR3 DNA follows: TGTGCCTGGAAGTTTTCGCCGGGTTTAGAGACCCGGTACTTC.

Worth noting for this clone: Sequence at one end of the junction differs from germline and may be a read error. The CDR3 nucleotides are TGCGCCAGCAGCTTCGATAGCGGGGCGAAGACCGGGGAGCTGTTTTTT. Protein sequence: CASSFDSGAKTGELFF. The rearrangement joins TRBV5-1 to TRBJ2-2; 8 bases map to TRBD2. Germline CDR1 reads SGHRS; CDR2 reads YFSETQ. The CDR3 is 16 residues long. Looking up the rest from reference TRBV5-1 and TRBJ2-2 gives the full variable domain: KAGVTQTPRYLIKTRGQQVTLSCSPISGHRSVSWYQQTPGQGLQFLFEYFSETQRNKGNFPGRFSGRQFSNSRSEMNVSTLELGDSALYLCASSFDSGAKTGELFFGEGSRLTVL.

The chain recombines TRBV6-1 with TRBJ2-5, with D hard to call. CDR3 length: 14 residues. Per the germline V gene, CDR1 is MNHNS and CDR2 is SASEGT. Trimming took 4 bases from V and 0 from J, leaving 9 bases between them. This CDR3 reads CASSGSRHQETQYF. The DNA of the CDR3 is TGTGCCAGCAGTGGCAGCAGACACCAAGAGACCCAGTACTTC.

V is TRBV19 and J is TRBJ2-1; D may be TRBD2 (5 bases). V lost 5 bases, J lost 6 bases, and 11 bases lay in between. CDR3 size: 13 residues. Per germline, CDR1 LNHDA and CDR2 SQIVND (reference sequence). As DNA, the CDR3 is TGTGCCAGTAGTGCTTCGAGGGCCAATGAGCAGTTCTTC. It translates to CASSASRANEQFF.

This clone occurred once. J is TRBJ2-5 and V is TRBV5-1; a possible D gene is TRBD1 (6 bases). The closer fit of TRBJ2-7 to the DNA end suggests the J call may be wrong. The germline gives CDR1 SGHRS, CDR2 YFSETQ. This CDR3 has 12 amino acids. CDR3 protein: CASRQDPYEQYF. In DNA, the CDR3 is TGCGCCAGCCGACAGGATCCCTACGAGCAGTACTTC.

CDR3 residues: CAYIIGTEAFF. CDR3 nucleotides: TGTGCGTACATCATCGGAACTGAAGCTTTCTTT. The chain has TRBV7-9 and TRBJ1-1; the D is unclear. The CDR3 has 11 amino acids. Germline CDR1 is SEHNR and CDR2 is FQNEAQ (reference sequence).

The V gene is TRBV5-4, the J gene TRBJ2-7, with 9 nucleotides matching TRBD1. Trimming cost V 5 bases and J 0 bases; bases outside gene matches: 15. This CDR3 is built from 18 residues. Germline V lookup: CDR1 SGHNT, CDR2 YYREEE (reference sequence). CDR3 protein: CASSRPGTGIGSSYEQYF. The CDR3 DNA reads as TGTGCCAGCAGTCGTCCCGGGACAGGGATTGGGAGCTCCTACGAGCAGTACTTC.

The rearrangement joins TRBV7-2 to TRBJ2-3; maybe TRBD1 (6 bases). Trimming removed 3 bases at V and 1 base at J, with 11 bases between. Germline V gene sequence: CDR1 SGHTA, CDR2 FQGNSA. The CDR3 spans 15 residues. CDR3: CASSFRQVGTDTQYF. The DNA of the CDR3 is TGTGCCAGCAGCTTCCGACAGGTCGGCACAGATACGCAGTATTTT.

The V and J genes are TRBV5-4 and TRBJ2-3; D not resolved. CDR1 is SGHNT, CDR2 YYREEE, per germline (reference sequence). Trimming shortened V by 0 bases and J by 2 bases, and 10 bases separated the two germline ends. CDR3 size: 15 residues. CDR3 sequence: CASSLDPGHTDTQYF. The DNA of the CDR3 is TGTGCCAGCAGCTTGGACCCGGGCCACACAGATACGCAGTATTTT.

The J gene is TRBJ2-7, the V gene TRBV2, with 7 bases identical to TRBD2. This CDR3 is 14 amino acids long. V lost 8 bases and J lost 0; bases outside the gene matches: 7. The germline gives CDR1 SNHLY, CDR2 FYNNEI. Here the CDR3 DNA reads TGTGCCAGCGGGGGGGACCGTAGCTCCTACGAGCAGTACTTC. It specifies CASGGDRSSYEQYF.

The chain uses TRBV4-1 and TRBJ2-7; 9 bases agree with TRBD1. In germline, CDR1 is MGHRA, CDR2 YSYEKL. The V and J ends lost 3 bases and 2 bases, in that order; junction bases with no gene match: 2. This CDR3 contains 14 residues. CDR3 region: CASSQRTGAYEQYF. The CDR3 nucleotides read TGCGCCAGCAGCCAGCGGACAGGGGCCTACGAGCAGTACTTC.

V is TRBV7-8 and J is TRBJ2-5; TRBD2 might be the D (7 bases). The CDR3 loop spans 15 amino acids. Germline V gene sequence: CDR1 SGHVS, CDR2 FQNEAQ. Trimming removed 5 bases at V and 5 bases at J, with 18 bases between. CDR3: CASSQRNREGETQYF. CDR3 coding DNA: TGTGCCAGCAGCCAAAGGAACAGGGAGGGTGAGACCCAGTACTTC. Variable domain in full (rest from reference TRBV7-8 and TRBJ2-5): GAGVSQSPRYKVAKRGQDVALRCDPISGHVSLFWYQQALGQGPEFLTYFQNEAQLDKSGLPSDRFFAERPEGSVSTLKIQRTQQEDSAVYLCASSQRNREGETQYFGPGTRLLVL.

The chain carries TRBV6-6 and TRBJ2-2; 7 bases map to TRBD1. V lost 7 bases, J lost 1 base, and 3 bases stayed unmatched. This CDR3 contains 14 residues. The germline V gene has CDR1 MNHNY and CDR2 SVGAGI (reference sequence). In DNA, the CDR3 is TGTGCCAGCAAACAGGGGCGGAACACCGGGGAGCTGTTTTTT. Translating gives CASKQGRNTGELFF.

A few counts support this clone. The identical CDR3 is also encoded by other nucleotide sequences in the sample. The rearrangement uses TRBV9 and TRBJ2-5, with D perhaps TRBD2 (6 bases). CDR1 and CDR2 from the germline V gene are SGDLS and YYNGEE. V was cut by 2 bases and J by 0 bases, with 11 bases left in between. This CDR3 has 15 residues. The CDR3, as DNA: TGTGCCAGCAGCGTGGCTAGCGCATACCAAGAGACCCAGTACTTC. It specifies CASSVASAYQETQYF. Full variable domain (missing parts from reference TRBV9 and TRBJ2-5): DSGVTQTPKHLITATGQRVTLRCSPRSGDLSVYWYQQSLDQGLQFLIQYYNGEERAKGNILERFSAQQFPDLHSELNLSSLELGDSALYFCASSVASAYQETQYFGPGTRLLVL.

This chain links TRBV5-4 with TRBJ2-3, with TRBD2 matching 8 bases. Trimming took 2 bases from V and 2 from J; bases not matched to a gene: 4. Germline-derived CDR1 and CDR2 are SGHNT and YYREEE (reference sequence). This CDR3 has 15 amino acids. The CDR3 here is CASSLKAGATDTQYF. CDR3 bases: TGTGCCAGCAGCTTAAAAGCGGGGGCCACAGATACGCAGTATTTT. Full variable domain (rest looked up from reference TRBV5-4 and TRBJ2-3): ETGVTQSPTHLIKTRGQQVTLRCSSQSGHNTVSWYQQALGQGPQFIFQYYREEENGRGNFPPRFSGLQFPNYSSELNVNALELDDSALYLCASSLKAGATDTQYFGPGTRLTVL.

About this clone itself: At one of its ends the junction is not consistent with the germline gene, which may arise from a read error. The same CDR3 is also encoded by other DNA sequences in this sample. V and J are TRBV5-1 and TRBJ1-2, with D possibly TRBD1 on 6 matching bases. The CDR3 runs to 14 residues. Germline V gives CDR1 SGHRS, CDR2 YFSETQ. The CDR3 loop is CASSSGTSHYGYTF. The CDR3 nucleotides are TGCGCCAGCAGTTCCGGGACAAGTCACTACGGCTACACCTTC. Full variable domain (remainder filled in from reference TRBV5-1 and TRBJ1-2): KAGVTQTPRYLIKTRGQQVTLSCSPISGHRSVSWYQQTPGQGLQFLFEYFSETQRNKGNFPGRFSGRQFSNSRSEMNVSTLELGDSALYLCASSSGTSHYGYTFGSGTRLTVV.

The V and J genes are TRBV18 and TRBJ2-3, with TRBD2 as a possible D gene (5 bases). The CDR3 has 15 residues. Deletions cut 2 bases from V and 2 bases from J, with 11 bases between. In germline, CDR1 is KGHSH, CDR2 LQKENI. CDR3: CASSPIYGDTDTQYF. For the CDR3, the DNA is TGTGCCAGCTCACCAATCTACGGGGACACAGATACGCAGTATTTT.

The chain carries TRBV5-4 and TRBJ2-4; 8 nucleotides align to TRBD2. The V and J ends lost 0 bases and 5 bases, in that order; junction bases with no gene match: 10. Germline V gene lookup returns CDR1 SGHNT and CDR2 YYREEE (reference sequence). This CDR3 contains 17 residues. The CDR3 reads CASSLAKAGGIENIQYF. Here the CDR3 DNA reads TGTGCCAGCAGCTTGGCCAAGGCGGGAGGCATAGAAAACATTCAGTACTTC.

The chain links TRBV7-2 to TRBJ1-2, with unresolved D. Trimming pared 5 bases from V and 4 bases from J, leaving 11 bases between. The germline CDR1 and CDR2 sequences are SGHTA and FQGNSA. The CDR3 loop spans 13 amino acids. This CDR3 reads CASSTGISYGYTF. For the CDR3, the DNA is TGTGCCAGCAGCACCGGGATTTCCTATGGCTACACCTTC.

This clone was recorded at least ten times. V usage is TRBV28 and J usage is TRBJ2-3, with TRBD2 matching 9 bases. The CDR3 loop spans 15 amino acids. J gave up 6 bases and V 2 bases, and 6 bases lay outside the gene matches. Germline CDR1 MDHEN, CDR2 SYDVKM. The CDR3 loop reads CASSLAGGPGDTQYF. CDR3 nucleotides: TGTGCCAGCAGTTTAGCGGGAGGGCCCGGGGATACGCAGTATTTT.

This clone was detected once. The rearrangement joins TRBV5-1 to TRBJ2-5; a possible D gene is TRBD1 (6 bases). V lost 0 bases and J lost 5, with 14 bases in between. The V gene's germline CDR1 is SGHRS and CDR2 YFSETQ. This CDR3 has 15 amino acids. The CDR3 region has the DNA TGCGCCAGCAGCTTGGAAACAGGGCGGTCGGAGACCCAGTACTTC. It is translated as CASSLETGRSETQYF. Supplemented by reference TRBV5-1 and TRBJ2-5, the full variable domain reads KAGVTQTPRYLIKTRGQQVTLSCSPISGHRSVSWYQQTPGQGLQFLFEYFSETQRNKGNFPGRFSGRQFSNSRSEMNVSTLELGDSALYLCASSLETGRSETQYFGPGTRLLVL.

Only a few counts were recorded for this clone. The V and J genes are TRBV29-1 and TRBJ2-7, with 8 nucleotides matching TRBD1. Germline trimming cut 4 bases from V and 4 bases from J; bases unmatched to any gene: 9. The CDR3 extends over 14 amino acids. Germline CDR1 reads SQVTM; CDR2 reads ANQGSEA. For the CDR3, the DNA is TGCAGCGTTGGGGGACAGGAGGGAAGGTACGAGCAGTACTTC. Amino acids: CSVGGQEGRYEQYF.